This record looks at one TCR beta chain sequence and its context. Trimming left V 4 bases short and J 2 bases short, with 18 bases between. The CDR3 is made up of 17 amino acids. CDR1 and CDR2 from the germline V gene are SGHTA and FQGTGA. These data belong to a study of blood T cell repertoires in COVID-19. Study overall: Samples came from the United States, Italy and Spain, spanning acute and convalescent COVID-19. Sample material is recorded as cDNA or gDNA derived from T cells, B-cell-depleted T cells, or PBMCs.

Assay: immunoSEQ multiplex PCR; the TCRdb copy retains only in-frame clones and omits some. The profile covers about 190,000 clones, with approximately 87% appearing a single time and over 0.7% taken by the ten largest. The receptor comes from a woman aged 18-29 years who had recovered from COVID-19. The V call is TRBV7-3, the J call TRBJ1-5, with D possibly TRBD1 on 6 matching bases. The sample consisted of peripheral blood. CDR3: CASSSLTGPPRNQPQHF. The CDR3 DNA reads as TGTGCCAGCAGCTCCCTGACAGGACCCCCGCGCAATCAGCCCCAGCATTTT.